This T cell receptor beta chain was observed in a study of beta chain features in type 1 diabetes. Study context: No patient-donor differences in age, gender, total cells or subset yield.

Expressed TCRB transcripts were sequenced, since all the RNA that had been isolated was reverse transcribed. The protocol was immunoSEQ multiplex PCR, while the TCRdb copy is restricted to in-frame clones and leaves out a portion. The sample has 200,000 to 250,000 clones, approximately 11% seen once. Sorting with CD45RO/CCR7/CD25/CD127/CD95/CD27 yielded naive, central memory, regulatory and stem-like memory CD4+ cells. Regarding this clone: What it recognizes is unknown.

General study findings and limits: Moderate but significant shortening of TCRB CDR3s was recorded in all four CD4+ subsets from Type 1 diabetes patients. Patients with type 1 diabetes showed fewer VDJ junction insertions and more deletions.

The source is a man younger than 35 in good health. Sequenced material: central memory CD4+ T cells from blood.

The CDR3 sequence: CSVEDRGRGRGNTGELFF. The CDR3 nucleotides are TGCAGCGTTGAAGATCGGGGCAGGGGGCGAGGGAACACCGGGGAGCTGTTTTTT. The J gene is TRBJ2-2, the V gene TRBV29-1; TRBD1 agrees at 8 bases. Trimming cost V 0 bases and J 1 base; bases outside gene matches: 10. CDR1 and CDR2 from the germline V gene are SQVTM and ANQGSEA. There are 18 residues in the CDR3.